This is a list of T cell receptor beta chains from one sample in a study of lymphopenia after photon versus proton radiotherapy. Sequencing was performed with immunoSEQ multiplex PCR; in TCRdb, only in-frame clones are kept and a portion is missing. The table records under 75,000 clones, 85% to 95% of them present only once. The starting material was peripheral blood, obtained from a patient treated with photon-based radiotherapy. All receptors come from a middle-aged woman with cholangiocarcinoma. Each CDR3 is given without its conserved first and last residue.

J,V,CDR3
TRBJ2-1,TRBV2,ASSDWRGGYNEQF
TRBJ2-5,TRBV7-9,ASSPRGAGGETQY
TRBJ2-7,TRBV5-1,ASRRTETYEQY
TRBJ2-2,TRBV10-1,ASSERRAGATLGGELF
TRBJ2-1,TRBV5-6,ASSLVVGVYNEQF
TRBJ1-5,TRBV29-1,SASGGGGNQPQH
TRBJ1-1,TRBV29-1,SAKTGGMNTEAF
TRBJ2-2,TRBV7-9,ASSLRQSTGELF
TRBJ2-3,TRBV29-1,SVDLFTDTQY
TRBJ2-7,TRBV4-3,ASSHSGQSYEQY
TRBJ1-2,TRBV29-1,SVPLAGVDGYT
TRBJ2-1,TRBV28,ASSRSGLHSNEQF